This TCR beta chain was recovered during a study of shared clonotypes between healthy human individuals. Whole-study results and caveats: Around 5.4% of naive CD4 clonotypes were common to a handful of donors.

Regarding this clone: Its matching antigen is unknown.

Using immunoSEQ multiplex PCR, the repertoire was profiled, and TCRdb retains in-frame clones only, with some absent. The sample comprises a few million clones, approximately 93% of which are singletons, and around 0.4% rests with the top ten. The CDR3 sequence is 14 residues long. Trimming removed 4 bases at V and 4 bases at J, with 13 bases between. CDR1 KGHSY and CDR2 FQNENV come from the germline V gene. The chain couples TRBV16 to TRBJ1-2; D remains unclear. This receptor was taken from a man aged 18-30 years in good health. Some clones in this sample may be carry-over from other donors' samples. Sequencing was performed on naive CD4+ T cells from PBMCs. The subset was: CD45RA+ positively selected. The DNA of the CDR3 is TGTGCCAGCAGCCTCCGAAACGGGGTCTATGGCTACACCTTC. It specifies CASSLRNGVYGYTF.